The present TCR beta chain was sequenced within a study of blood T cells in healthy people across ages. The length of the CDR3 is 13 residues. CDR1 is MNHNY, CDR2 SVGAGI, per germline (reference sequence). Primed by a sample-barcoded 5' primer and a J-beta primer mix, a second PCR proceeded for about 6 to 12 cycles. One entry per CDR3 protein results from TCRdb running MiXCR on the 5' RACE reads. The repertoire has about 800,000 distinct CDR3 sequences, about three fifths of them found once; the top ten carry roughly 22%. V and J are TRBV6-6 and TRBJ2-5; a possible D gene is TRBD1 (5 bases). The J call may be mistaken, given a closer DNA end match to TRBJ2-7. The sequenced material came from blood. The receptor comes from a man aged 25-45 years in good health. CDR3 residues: CASSYSTVYEQYF. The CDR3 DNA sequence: TGTGCCAGCAGTTACTCGACAGTGTACGAGCAGTACTTC.